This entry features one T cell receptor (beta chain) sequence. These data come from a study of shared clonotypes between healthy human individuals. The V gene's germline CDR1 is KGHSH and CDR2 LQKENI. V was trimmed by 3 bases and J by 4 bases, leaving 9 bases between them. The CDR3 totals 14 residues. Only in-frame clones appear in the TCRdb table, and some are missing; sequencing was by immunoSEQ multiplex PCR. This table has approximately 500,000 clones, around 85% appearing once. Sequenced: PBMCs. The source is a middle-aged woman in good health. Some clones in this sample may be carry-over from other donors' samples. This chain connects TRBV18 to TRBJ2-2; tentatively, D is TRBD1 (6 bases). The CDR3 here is CASSPQGTTGELFF. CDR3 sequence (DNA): TGTGCCAGCTCACCGCAGGGGACCACCGGGGAGCTGTTTTTT.